This T cell receptor (beta chain) originates from a study of blood T cell repertoires in COVID-19. Losses at the gene ends were 6 bases for V and 2 bases for J; bases not matched to a gene: 3. Germline CDR1 is MNHEY and CDR2 is SVGAGI. This CDR3 contains 13 residues. Original analysis: Scientists estimated how many nucleated cells there were by amplifying reference gene primers. Clones were read by immunoSEQ multiplex PCR, and TCRdb kept only the in-frame ones, dropping some. V and J calls and clone size are as listed in that table; D and trimming were resolved from the DNA. Of 180,000 or so clones listed, 82% are singletons.

The receptor was isolated from a man aged 50 to 60 who had recovered from COVID-19. Sequenced: PBMCs or T cells enriched from blood (not recorded which). This chain uses TRBV6-5 with TRBJ1-2; 7 nucleotides line up with TRBD1. This chain's CDR3 is CASRGTANYGYTF. The CDR3 DNA follows: TGTGCCAGCAGAGGGACAGCCAACTATGGCTACACCTTC.